The clone carrying this T cell receptor beta chain has just a few counts. Its target is unknown. TCRdb re-analysed the RACE reads in MiXCR, keeping a single row per CDR3 protein. This sample has some 91,000 distinct CDR3 sequences, with about an eighth found just once. Germline lookup yields CDR1 SQVTM and CDR2 ANQGSEA. V gave up 6 bases and J gave up 4 bases, with 10 bases separating them. The CDR3 is 11 residues long. This entry belongs to a study of human T cells and chemical hapten exposure. Study in general: On 2 cm by 2 cm of upper inner arm skin, sensitization was performed with 2% DPC. Diphenylcyclopropenone doses were given weekly to the scalps of patients across the roughly 23-week study. Overall study findings and caveats: Patch test score was positively correlated with the counts of TCRs that had expanded at PT1.

This sample's time point: patch test 1, 2 weeks after DPC sensitization. The treatment here: therapeutic diphenylcyclopropenone sensitization with weekly scalp DPC. Every donor had alopecia and was 18 to 70 years old; all were suitable for DPC. Sample: whole blood, taken in connection with sensitization to the hapten diphenylcyclopropenone (DPC). The TCR comes from a woman aged 40 to 50 with alopecia areata. Some clones in this sample may be carry-over from other donors' samples. The gene calls are TRBV29-1 and TRBJ2-7; D uncertain. CDR3 loop: CSVEVWYEQYF. The CDR3 nucleotides read TGCAGCGTCGAGGTCTGGTACGAGCAGTACTTC.